These T cell receptor beta chains were read from a single sample in a study of control samples from healthy donors and cancer patients. TCRdb keeps only in-frame clones here, not all; method: immunoSEQ multiplex PCR. This table has about 92,000 clones, approximately 82% appearing once. Sequencing used blood. The origin of the receptors is an older woman in good health. The conserved cysteine and the conserved F or W are not part of the CDR3 here.

V gene	J gene	CDR3 length	CDR3 protein
TRBV27	TRBJ1-1	11	ASSISMNTEAF
TRBV6-5	TRBJ2-3	13	ASSYTRTSTDTQY
TRBV6-5	TRBJ2-7	10	ASTRPGDEQY
TRBV6-2/TRBV6-3	TRBJ1-2	11	ASSYGQGLGYT
TRBV6-7	TRBJ2-1	14	ASSSLGAPQGNEQF
TRBV11-2	TRBJ2-7	13	ASIPMGGPSYEQY
TRBV4-1	TRBJ1-6	14	ASSQDLVPVNSPLH
TRBV4-1	TRBJ1-5	12	ASSPRQGPQPQH
TRBV6-5	TRBJ2-1	10	ASRLYDNEQF
TRBV27	TRBJ1-2	11	ASSLFWGSSYT
TRBV9	TRBJ1-2	13	ASSVASEQNYGYT
TRBV6-5	TRBJ2-4	12	ASSTGGSKNIQY
TRBV7-9	TRBJ2-3	15	ASSFSRGLANTDTQY
TRBV18	TRBJ2-3	15	ASSPFAGGLGTDTQY
TRBV27	TRBJ2-3	14	ASRVAGGPGTDTQY
TRBV28	TRBJ2-3	15	ASSSLAGGPYTDTQY
TRBV5-4	TRBJ2-7	14	ASSFWGQGSGYEQY
TRBV24-1	TRBJ2-6	13	ATSDLQIMANVLT
TRBV18	TRBJ2-3	13	ASSPDMISTDTQY
TRBV6-2/TRBV6-3	TRBJ2-2	14	ASSYSERGGPGELF
TRBV6-1	TRBJ1-3	15	ASSEWAGLTAGNTIY
TRBV18	TRBJ1-3	12	ASSTGITGNTIY
TRBV6-5	TRBJ2-5	12	ASSYETGLETQY
TRBV11-1	TRBJ2-5	12	ASTRRGYQETQY
TRBV6-2/TRBV6-3	TRBJ2-6	17	ASSYSMSGPSSGANVLT
TRBV7-9	TRBJ2-2	15	ASSGRRLAANTGELF
TRBV5-1	TRBJ1-1	13	ASSLNPGGNTEAF
TRBV6-5	TRBJ2-5	13	ASSGTFTARETQY
TRBV2	TRBJ1-5	12	ASSDGGVNQPQH
TRBV2	TRBJ2-3	12	ATAARDLPRTQY
TRBV6-5	TRBJ2-1	13	ASSFLDSSYNEQF
TRBV25-1	TRBJ1-1	11	ASSEYRDTEAF
TRBV5-6	TRBJ2-5	12	ASSFSGSRETQY
TRBV11-2	TRBJ1-1	13	ASSLGAGLDTEAF
TRBV5-1	TRBJ2-5	16	ASSGRPGTTNYQETQY
TRBV5-1	TRBJ1-6	16	ASSLDSGGSSYNSPLH
TRBV19	TRBJ1-2	13	ASKETYRETYGYT
TRBV7-9	TRBJ2-5	12	ASRGMGPLETQY
TRBV19	TRBJ2-1	17	ASTQWGLAGSYSYNEQF
TRBV19	TRBJ2-7	13	ASSIRGESSYEQY
TRBV28	TRBJ2-3	14	ASSGPLAPSTDTQY
TRBV4-1	TRBJ1-6	17	ASSQTSNRGQGIISPLH
TRBV28	TRBJ1-2	9	ARLDAQGYT
TRBV7-2	TRBJ1-3	11	ASSLESGNTIY
TRBV5-1	TRBJ2-1	13	ASSPHVNQNNEQF
TRBV7-2	TRBJ1-2	12	ASSLGLTGTGYT
TRBV5-4	TRBJ2-1	14	ASSSPLAGGVNEQF
TRBV19	TRBJ1-1	13	ASKDEGRMNTEAF
TRBV7-8	TRBJ2-2	11	ASSPTGSGELF
TRBV3-1/TRBV3-2	TRBJ1-2	11	ASSQKASYGYT
TRBV15	TRBJ1-2	10	ATSRAREGYT